This paragraph reports one T cell receptor (beta chain). Its antigen is as yet unknown. Germline CDR1 SQVTM, CDR2 ANQGSEA. The V and J ends lost 6 bases and 3 bases, in that order; junction bases with no gene match: 7. CDR3 length: 14 residues. The data originate from a study of T cells after yellow fever vaccination. Overall study findings and caveats: A weaker but faster secondary response was observed, peaking on day 5 versus 15.

UMIs and a universal primer site were added when TCR cDNA was made by 5'RACE template switching. TCRdb re-derived calls from the 5' RACE reads in MiXCR, one entry per CDR3 protein. The sample comprises hundreds of thousands of distinct CDR3 sequences, roughly 17% of which are singletons, and approximately 15% rests with the top ten. The sequenced sample was PBMCs, obtained 5 days after the first yellow fever vaccination. The clonotype originates from a man younger than 30 who received the YFV17D yellow fever vaccine. This chain uses TRBV29-1 with TRBJ1-4, with 7 bases fitting TRBD1. CDR3 coding DNA: TGCAGCGTAAGAAGACAGGGATCTAATGAAAAACTGTTTTTT. This sequence encodes CSVRRQGSNEKLFF.